This is a list of T cell receptor beta chains from one sample in a study of beta chain features in type 1 diabetes. Libraries were prepared by immunoSEQ multiplex PCR; TCRdb keeps only in-frame clonotypes and omits some of them. The data contain 150,000 to 190,000 clones, approximately 10% of them singletons. The sample consisted of central memory CD4+ T cells from blood. Every receptor here comes from a man aged 25 to 45 with type 1 diabetes. The CDR3 runs from the conserved cysteine through the conserved F or W. D genes are given only for firm matches. Expanded clones get a size class; other rows say once, few or many, or leave the size out.

j_call | d_call | v_call | clone_size | cdr3_aa | cdr3_nt
TRBJ2-5 | NA | TRBV25-1 | NA | CASSEYRGETQYF | TGTGCCAGCAGTGAATACAGAGGGGAGACCCAGTACTTC
TRBJ2-2 | TRBD1 | TRBV28 | few | CASWPAGTGGSGELFF | TGTGCCAGCTGGCCGGCCGGGACAGGGGGCTCAGGGGAGCTGTTTTTT
TRBJ2-3 | NA | TRBV5-1 | NA | CASTLLGLTGADTQYF | TGCGCCAGCACCCTCCTGGGTCTTACGGGGGCAGATACGCAGTATTTT
TRBJ2-1 | TRBD2 | TRBV5-6 | few | CASSPASGRYYNEQFF | TGTGCCAGCAGCCCTGCTAGCGGGAGATACTACAATGAGCAGTTCTTC
TRBJ2-3 | NA | TRBV18 | few | CASSPSTGFTDTQYF | TGTGCCAGCTCACCTTCGACAGGTTTCACAGATACGCAGTATTTT
TRBJ2-6 | TRBD1 | TRBV7-9 | NA | CASSNDRVGGANVLTF | TGTGCCAGCAGCAACGACAGGGTCGGTGGGGCCAACGTCCTGACTTTC
TRBJ2-7 | NA | TRBV9 | few | CASSVSGNYEQYF | TGTGCCAGCAGCGTATCAGGGAACTACGAGCAGTACTTC
TRBJ2-2 | NA | TRBV18 | few | CASSPSAGANTGELFF | TGTGCCAGCTCACCTTCCGCAGGGGCGAACACCGGGGAGCTGTTTTTT
TRBJ2-5 | TRBD1 | TRBV5-1 | NA | CASSSLGTAQETQYF | TGCGCCAGCAGCTCGCTGGGGACAGCCCAAGAGACCCAGTACTTC
TRBJ2-6 | NA | TRBV5-6 | NA | CASSFSGIASGANVLTF | TGTGCCAGCAGCTTTTCAGGGATAGCCTCTGGGGCCAACGTCCTGACTTTC
TRBJ2-1 | NA | TRBV7-9 | NA | CASSAGVSSYNEQFF | TGTGCCAGCAGCGCCGGGGTGAGCTCCTACAATGAGCAGTTCTTC
TRBJ2-5 | TRBD2 | TRBV30 | NA | CAAGLAGGEQYF | TGTGCCGCGGGTCTAGCGGGAGGAGAGCAGTACTTC
TRBJ2-7 | NA | TRBV7-8 | NA | CASRPGAGARYEQYF | TGTGCCAGCAGACCAGGGGCGGGAGCCAGATACGAGCAGTACTTC
TRBJ2-7 | NA | TRBV10-3 | NA | CAANSENYEQYF | TGTGCCGCAAATAGCGAGAACTACGAGCAGTACTTC
TRBJ2-1 | TRBD2 | TRBV7-3 | NA | CASSLGAGGNEQFF | TGTGCCAGCAGCCTTGGCGCGGGGGGAAATGAGCAGTTCTTC
TRBJ1-1 | TRBD1 | TRBV28 | few | CASSSGQGGTEAFF | TGTGCCAGCAGTTCAGGACAGGGAGGGACTGAAGCTTTCTTT
TRBJ2-2 | TRBD2 | TRBV19 | NA | CAARTSGTGELFF | TGTGCCGCTAGGACTAGCGGGACCGGGGAGCTGTTTTTT
TRBJ2-1 | TRBD2 | TRBV5-1 | NA | CASSRGLADLYYNEQFF | TGCGCCAGCAGCCGGGGACTAGCAGATCTTTACTACAATGAGCAGTTCTTC
TRBJ1-2 | NA | TRBV29-1 | few | CSVGGAFYGYTF | TGCAGCGTGGGAGGGGCGTTCTATGGCTACACCTTC
TRBJ2-1 | TRBD1 | TRBV9 | many | CASSVGANRGGEQFF | TGTGCCAGCAGCGTAGGGGCAAACAGGGGTGGTGAGCAGTTCTTC
TRBJ2-1 | TRBD2 | TRBV7-8 | few | CASSLTRTSGRNNEQFF | TGTGCCAGCAGCCTTACTAGGACTAGCGGGAGGAACAATGAGCAGTTCTTC
TRBJ2-1 | TRBD2 | TRBV4-1 | NA | CASSPWREGRYEQFF | TGCGCCAGCAGCCCATGGCGGGAGGGCCGCTATGAGCAGTTCTTC
TRBJ2-7 | NA | TRBV7-2 | few | CASSFGQGGLEQYF | TGTGCCAGCAGCTTCGGACAGGGAGGGCTCGAGCAGTACTTC
TRBJ1-2 | TRBD1 | TRBV28 | NA | CASSPPDREGYGYTF | TGTGCCAGCAGCCCACCGGACAGGGAGGGTTATGGCTACACCTTC
TRBJ1-3 | TRBD1 | TRBV28 | few | CASSLRPGQGGSGNTIYF | TGTGCCAGCAGTTTACGTCCGGGACAGGGAGGTTCTGGAAACACCATATATTTT
TRBJ2-1 | TRBD1 | TRBV7-9 | few | CASSLSLGQGKFSYNEQFF | TGTGCCAGCAGCTTGAGCCTCGGACAGGGAAAGTTTTCCTACAATGAGCAGTTCTTC
TRBJ2-7 | TRBD1 | TRBV18 | NA | CASSLGRDSPPYEQYF | TGTGCCAGCTCCCTCGGAAGGGACAGTCCCCCCTACGAGCAGTACTTC
TRBJ2-3 | TRBD2 | TRBV9 | NA | CASSVEPTSGTGDTQYF | TGTGCCAGCAGCGTAGAGCCAACTAGCGGGACAGGAGATACGCAGTATTTT
TRBJ2-3 | TRBD2 | TRBV4-3 | NA | CASSHDSAGEGITDTQYF | TGCGCCAGCAGCCATGACTCCGCTGGGGAGGGCATCACAGATACGCAGTATTTT
TRBJ2-7 | TRBD2 | TRBV28 | few | CASSPPLAGGPYEQYF | TGTGCCAGCAGTCCCCCACTAGCGGGAGGGCCCTACGAGCAGTACTTC
TRBJ2-2 | NA | TRBV5-1 | NA | CASSFQGSTGELFF | TGCGCCAGCAGCTTTCAGGGATCCACCGGGGAGCTGTTTTTT
TRBJ2-5 | NA | TRBV7-9 | NA | CASSFQTGGETQYF | TGTGCCAGCAGCTTCCAGACAGGCGGGGAGACCCAGTACTTC
TRBJ2-7 | NA | TRBV4-2 | few | CASSQDDPRSSYEQYF | TGTGCCAGCAGCCAAGACGATCCGAGAAGCTCCTACGAGCAGTACTTC
TRBJ2-3 | TRBD2 | TRBV9 | few | CASSAGLGGTDTQYF | TGTGCCAGCAGCGCCGGACTAGGAGGCACAGATACGCAGTATTTT
TRBJ2-3 | NA | TRBV19 | NA | CASSIRLSGTDTQYF | TGTGCCAGTAGTATACGCCTCAGTGGCACAGATACGCAGTATTTT
TRBJ1-2 | NA | TRBV6-6 | few | CASGGTSYGYTF | TGTGCCAGCGGGGGGACTTCCTATGGCTACACCTTC
TRBJ1-2 | NA | TRBV7-9 | NA | CASTGGGGAESYTF | TGTGCCAGCACCGGTGGAGGGGGGGCAGAGAGCTACACCTTC
TRBJ2-6 | NA | TRBV7-9 | NA | CAKLKTGISGANVLTF | TGTGCCAAATTGAAAACAGGGATTTCTGGGGCCAACGTCCTGACTTTC
TRBJ2-1 | NA | TRBV6-5 | NA | CASSWGLTNEQFF | TGTGCCAGCAGTTGGGGACTGACGAATGAGCAGTTCTTC
TRBJ1-5 | TRBD1 | TRBV6-5 | few | CASSKTGARQPQHF | TGTGCCAGCAGCAAGACAGGGGCGCGACAGCCCCAGCATTTT